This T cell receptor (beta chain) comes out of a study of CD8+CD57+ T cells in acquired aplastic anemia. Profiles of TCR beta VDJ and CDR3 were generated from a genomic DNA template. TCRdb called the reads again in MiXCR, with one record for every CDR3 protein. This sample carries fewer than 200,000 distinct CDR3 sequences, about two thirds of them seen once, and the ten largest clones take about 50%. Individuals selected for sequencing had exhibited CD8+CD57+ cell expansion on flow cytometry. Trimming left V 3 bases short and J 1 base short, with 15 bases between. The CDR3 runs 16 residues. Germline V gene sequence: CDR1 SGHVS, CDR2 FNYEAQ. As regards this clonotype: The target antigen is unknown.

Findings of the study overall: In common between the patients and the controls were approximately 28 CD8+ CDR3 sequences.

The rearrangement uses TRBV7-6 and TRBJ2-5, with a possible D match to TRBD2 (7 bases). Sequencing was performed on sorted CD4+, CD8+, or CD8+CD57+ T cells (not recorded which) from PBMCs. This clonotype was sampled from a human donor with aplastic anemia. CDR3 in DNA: TGTGCCAGCAGCTTGAATACGGGGGGCTTCCAAGAGACCCAGTACTTC. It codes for CASSLNTGGFQETQYF.